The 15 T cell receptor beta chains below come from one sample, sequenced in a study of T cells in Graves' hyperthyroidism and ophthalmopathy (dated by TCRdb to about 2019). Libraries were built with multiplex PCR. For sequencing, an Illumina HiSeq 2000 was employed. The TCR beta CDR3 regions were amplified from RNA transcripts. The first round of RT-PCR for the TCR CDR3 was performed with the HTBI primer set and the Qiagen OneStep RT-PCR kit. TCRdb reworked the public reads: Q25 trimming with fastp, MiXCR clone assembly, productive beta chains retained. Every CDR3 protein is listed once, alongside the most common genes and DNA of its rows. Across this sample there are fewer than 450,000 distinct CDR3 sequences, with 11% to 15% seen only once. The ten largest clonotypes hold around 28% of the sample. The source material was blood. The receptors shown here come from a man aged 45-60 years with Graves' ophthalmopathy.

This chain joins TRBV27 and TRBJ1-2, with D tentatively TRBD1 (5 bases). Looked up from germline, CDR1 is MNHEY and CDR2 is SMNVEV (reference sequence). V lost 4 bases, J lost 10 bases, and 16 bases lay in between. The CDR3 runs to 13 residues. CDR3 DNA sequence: TGTGCCAGCAGTTCCGATAGGTACAGGTCCTACACCTTC. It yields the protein CASSSDRYRSYTF.

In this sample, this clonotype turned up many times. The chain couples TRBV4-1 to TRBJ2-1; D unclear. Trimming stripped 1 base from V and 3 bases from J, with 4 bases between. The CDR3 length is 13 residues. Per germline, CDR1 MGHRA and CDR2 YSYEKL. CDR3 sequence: CASSQVIYNEQFF. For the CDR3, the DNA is TGCGCCAGCAGCCAAGTAATCTACAATGAGCAGTTCTTC.

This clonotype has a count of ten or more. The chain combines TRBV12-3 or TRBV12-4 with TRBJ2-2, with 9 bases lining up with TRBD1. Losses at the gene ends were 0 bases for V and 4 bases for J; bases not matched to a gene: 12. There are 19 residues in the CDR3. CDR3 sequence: CASSLARTGALTGTGELFF. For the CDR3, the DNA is TGTGCCAGCAGTTTAGCCAGGACAGGGGCCTTAACGGGCACCGGGGAGCTGTTTTTT.

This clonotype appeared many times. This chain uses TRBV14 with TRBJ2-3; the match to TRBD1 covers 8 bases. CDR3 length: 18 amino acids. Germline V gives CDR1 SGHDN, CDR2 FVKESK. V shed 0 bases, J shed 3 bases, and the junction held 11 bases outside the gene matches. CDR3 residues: CASSQDPTGGSLTDTQYF. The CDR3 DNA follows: TGTGCCAGCAGCCAAGATCCAACAGGGGGTTCCCTTACAGATACGCAGTATTTT. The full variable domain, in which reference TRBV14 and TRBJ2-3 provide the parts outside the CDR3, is EAGVTQFPSHSVIEKGQTVTLRCDPISGHDNLYWYRRVMGKEIKFLLHFVKESKQDESGMPNNRFLAERTGGTYSTLKVQPAELEDSGVYFCASSQDPTGGSLTDTQYFGPGTRLTVL.

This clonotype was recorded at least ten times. The CDR3 loop is CASSLQGQGLQETQYF. The CDR3 nucleotides are TGTGCCAGCAGTTTACAGGGACAGGGATTACAAGAGACCCAGTACTTC. The chain is built from TRBV28 and TRBJ2-5; 9 nucleotides agree with TRBD1. V shed 2 bases and J 2 bases; nucleotides not matched to a gene: 6. CDR1 and CDR2 (germline): MDHEN, SYDVKM. This CDR3 is 16 amino acids long. The full variable domain, rest sourced from reference TRBV28 and TRBJ2-5, is DVKVTQSSRYLVKRTGEKVFLECVQDMDHENMFWYRQDPGLGLRLIYFSYDVKMKEKGDIPEGYSVSREKKERFSLILESASTNQTSMYLCASSLQGQGLQETQYFGPGTRLLVL.

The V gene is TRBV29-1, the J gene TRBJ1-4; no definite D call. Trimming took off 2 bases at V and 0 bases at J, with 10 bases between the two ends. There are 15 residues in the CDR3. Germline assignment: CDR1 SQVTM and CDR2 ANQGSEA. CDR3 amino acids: CSVETATATNEKLFF. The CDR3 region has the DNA TGCAGCGTTGAAACAGCAACAGCAACTAATGAAAAACTGTTTTTT.

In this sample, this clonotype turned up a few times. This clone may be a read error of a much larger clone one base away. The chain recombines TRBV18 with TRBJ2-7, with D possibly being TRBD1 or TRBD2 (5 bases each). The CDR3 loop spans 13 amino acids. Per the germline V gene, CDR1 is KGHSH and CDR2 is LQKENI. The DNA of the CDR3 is TGTGCCAACTCACAGTGGGGGAGCTACGAGCAGTACTTC. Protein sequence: CANSQWGSYEQYF.

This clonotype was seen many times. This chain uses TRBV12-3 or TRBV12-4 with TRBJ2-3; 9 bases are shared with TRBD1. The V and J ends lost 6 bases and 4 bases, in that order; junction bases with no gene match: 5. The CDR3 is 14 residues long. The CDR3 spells CASSPGQGSDTQYF. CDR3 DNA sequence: TGTGCCAGCAGCCCGGGACAGGGTTCAGATACGCAGTATTTT.

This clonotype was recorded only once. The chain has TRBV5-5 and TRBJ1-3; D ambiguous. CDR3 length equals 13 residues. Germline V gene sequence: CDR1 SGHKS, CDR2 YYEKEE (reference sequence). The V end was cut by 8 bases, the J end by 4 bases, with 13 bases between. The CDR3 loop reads CASSIDPGNTIYF. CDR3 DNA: TGTGCCAGTAGTATAGATCCCGGAAACACCATATATTTT.

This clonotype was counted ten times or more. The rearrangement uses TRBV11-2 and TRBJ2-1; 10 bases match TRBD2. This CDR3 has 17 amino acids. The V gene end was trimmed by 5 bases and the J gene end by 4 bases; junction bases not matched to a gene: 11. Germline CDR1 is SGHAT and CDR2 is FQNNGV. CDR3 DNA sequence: TGTGCCAGCAGCCCTTTAGGACTAGCGGAAGAATACAATGAGCAGTTCTTC. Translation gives CASSPLGLAEEYNEQFF.

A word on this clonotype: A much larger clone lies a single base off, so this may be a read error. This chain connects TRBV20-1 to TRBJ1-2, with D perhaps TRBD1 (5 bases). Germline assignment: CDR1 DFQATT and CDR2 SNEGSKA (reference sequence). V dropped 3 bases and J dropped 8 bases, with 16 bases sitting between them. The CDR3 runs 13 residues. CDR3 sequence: CSASPGLREGYTF. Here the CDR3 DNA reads TGCAGTGCTAGCCCCGGGCTCAGGGAGGGCTACACCTTC.

The CDR3 DNA is TGTGCCAGCAGTTTGTACCTAGCGTCGTACAATGAGCAGTTCTTC. Amino acid sequence: CASSLYLASYNEQFF. The chain links TRBV27 to TRBJ2-1, with D possibly being TRBD2 (6 bases). Per the germline V gene, CDR1 is MNHEY and CDR2 is SMNVEV (reference sequence). V was cut by 3 bases and J by 4 bases, with 13 bases left in between. The CDR3 runs to 15 residues.

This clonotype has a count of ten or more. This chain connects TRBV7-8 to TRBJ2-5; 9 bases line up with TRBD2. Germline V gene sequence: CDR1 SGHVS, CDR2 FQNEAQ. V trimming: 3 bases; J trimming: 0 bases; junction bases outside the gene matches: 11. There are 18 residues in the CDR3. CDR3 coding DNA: TGTGCCAGCAGCTTTAGCTCGTCCTGGACTAGCGACCAAGAGACCCAGTACTTC. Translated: CASSFSSSWTSDQETQYF.

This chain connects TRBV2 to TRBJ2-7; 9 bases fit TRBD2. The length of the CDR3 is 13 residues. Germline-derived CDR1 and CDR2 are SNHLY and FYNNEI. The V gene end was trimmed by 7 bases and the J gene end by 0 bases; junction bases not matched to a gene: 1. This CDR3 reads CASIAGDSYEQYF. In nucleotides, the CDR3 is TGTGCCAGCATAGCGGGAGACTCCTACGAGCAGTACTTC.

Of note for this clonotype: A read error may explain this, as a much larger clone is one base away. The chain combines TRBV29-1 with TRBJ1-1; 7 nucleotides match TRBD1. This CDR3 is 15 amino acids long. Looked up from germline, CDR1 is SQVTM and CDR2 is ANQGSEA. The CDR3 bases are TGCAGCGTCCCAGGTTGGGGACAGAAAAACACTAAAGCTTTCTTT. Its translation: CSVPGWGQKNTKAFF.